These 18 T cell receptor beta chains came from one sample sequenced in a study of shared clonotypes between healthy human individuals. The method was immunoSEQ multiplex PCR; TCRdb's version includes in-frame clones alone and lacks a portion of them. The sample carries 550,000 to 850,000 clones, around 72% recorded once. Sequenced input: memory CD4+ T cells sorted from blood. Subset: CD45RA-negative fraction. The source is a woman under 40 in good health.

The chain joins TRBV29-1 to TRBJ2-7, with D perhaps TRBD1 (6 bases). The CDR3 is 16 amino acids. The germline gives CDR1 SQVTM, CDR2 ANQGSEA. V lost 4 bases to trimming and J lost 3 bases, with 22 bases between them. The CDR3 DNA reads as TGCAGCGTTGCACCAAAACAGGGCGTTATTGGCTACGAGCAGTACTTC. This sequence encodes CSVAPKQGVIGYEQYF.

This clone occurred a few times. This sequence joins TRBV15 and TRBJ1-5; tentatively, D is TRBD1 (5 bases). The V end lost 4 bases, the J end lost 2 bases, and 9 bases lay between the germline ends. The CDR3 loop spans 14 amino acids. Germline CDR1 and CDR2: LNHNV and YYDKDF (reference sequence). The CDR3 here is CATSISGGNQPQHF. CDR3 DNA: TGTGCCACCAGCATCTCGGGGGGCAATCAGCCCCAGCATTTT. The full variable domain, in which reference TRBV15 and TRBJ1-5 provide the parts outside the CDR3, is DAMVIQNPRYQVTQFGKPVTLSCSQTLNHNVMYWYQQKSSQAPKLLFHYYDKDFNNEADTPDNFQSRRPNTSFCFLDIRSPGLGDTAMYLCATSISGGNQPQHFGDGTRLSIL.

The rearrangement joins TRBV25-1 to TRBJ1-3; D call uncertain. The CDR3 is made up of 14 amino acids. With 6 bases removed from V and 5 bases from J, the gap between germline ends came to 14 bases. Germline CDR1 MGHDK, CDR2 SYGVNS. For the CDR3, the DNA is TGTGCCAGCAGCCGGGAGGGAGGGAGAAACACCATATATTTT. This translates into CASSREGGRNTIYF. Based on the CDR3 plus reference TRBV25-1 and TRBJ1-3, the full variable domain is EADIYQTPRYLVIGTGKKITLECSQTMGHDKMYWYQQDPGMELHLIHYSYGVNSTEKGDLSSESTVSRIRTEHFPLTLESARPSHTSQYLCASSREGGRNTIYFGEGSWLTVV.

The CDR3 DNA is TGCAGTGCTAATAGCGGGAGGATGAAGTTCTTC. Translation: CSANSGRMKFF. The chain has TRBV20-1 and TRBJ2-1, with TRBD2 identical over 10 bases. This CDR3 contains 11 residues. Germline-derived CDR1 and CDR2 are DFQATT and SNEGSKA (reference sequence). J was trimmed by 14 bases and V by 4 bases; bases with no gene match: 5.

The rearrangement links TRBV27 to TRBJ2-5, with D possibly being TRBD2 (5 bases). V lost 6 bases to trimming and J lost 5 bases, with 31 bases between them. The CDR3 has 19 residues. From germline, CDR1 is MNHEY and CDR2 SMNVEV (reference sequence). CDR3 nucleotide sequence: TGTGCCAGCAGCCAGACCCCCAGTCGGGTAGCGTCCCGCAGGGAGACCCAGTACTTC. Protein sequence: CASSQTPSRVASRRETQYF.

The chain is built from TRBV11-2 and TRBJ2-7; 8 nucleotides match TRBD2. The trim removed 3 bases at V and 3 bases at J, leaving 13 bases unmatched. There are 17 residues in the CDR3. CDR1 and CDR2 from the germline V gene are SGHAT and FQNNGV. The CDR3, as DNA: TGTGCCAGCAGCTTTATAGGAGGGACTAGGATATACTACGAGCAGTACTTC. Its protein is CASSFIGGTRIYYEQYF.

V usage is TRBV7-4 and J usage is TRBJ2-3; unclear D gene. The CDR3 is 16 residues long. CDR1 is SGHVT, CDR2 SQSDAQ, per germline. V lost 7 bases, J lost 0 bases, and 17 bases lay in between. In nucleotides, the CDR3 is TGTGCCAGCACCCGGCCGGCGAAGTCTAGCACAGATACGCAGTATTTT. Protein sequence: CASTRPAKSSTDTQYF.

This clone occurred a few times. CDR3 bases: TGTGCCAGCAGCGGGGACAATGAAAAACTGTTTTTT. Amino acid sequence: CASSGDNEKLFF. The chain carries TRBV7-9 and TRBJ1-4; TRBD1 is a possible D gene (5 bases). Germline CDR1 and CDR2: SEHNR and FQNEAQ (reference sequence). Trimming took 5 bases from V and 5 from J, leaving 6 bases between them. This CDR3 region has 12 residues.

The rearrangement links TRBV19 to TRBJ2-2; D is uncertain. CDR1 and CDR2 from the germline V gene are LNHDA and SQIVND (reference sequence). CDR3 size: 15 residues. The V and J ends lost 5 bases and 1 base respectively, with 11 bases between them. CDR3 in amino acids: CASSYRLQNTGELFF. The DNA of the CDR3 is TGTGCCAGTAGTTATCGACTCCAGAACACCGGGGAGCTGTTTTTT.

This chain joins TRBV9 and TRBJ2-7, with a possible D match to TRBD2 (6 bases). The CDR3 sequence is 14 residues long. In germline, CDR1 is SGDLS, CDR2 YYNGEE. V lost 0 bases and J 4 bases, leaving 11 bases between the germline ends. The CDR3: CASSVGRDQYEQYF. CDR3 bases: TGTGCCAGCAGCGTAGGGAGGGATCAGTACGAGCAGTACTTC.

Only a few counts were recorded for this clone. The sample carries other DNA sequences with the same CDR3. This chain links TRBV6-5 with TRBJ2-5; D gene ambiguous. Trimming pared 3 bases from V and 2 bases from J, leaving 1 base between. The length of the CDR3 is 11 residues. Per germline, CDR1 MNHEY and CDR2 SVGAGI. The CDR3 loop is CASSYQETQYF. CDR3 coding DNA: TGTGCCAGCAGTTATCAAGAGACCCAGTACTTC.

The CDR3 protein is CASQTAREAEAFF. CDR3 DNA sequence: TGTGCCAGCCAAACGGCCAGGGAAGCTGAAGCTTTCTTT. V usage is TRBV18 and J usage is TRBJ1-1; maybe TRBD1 (5 bases). The CDR3 covers 13 residues. Trimming cost V 8 bases and J 6 bases, with 16 bases left between them. Germline loops: CDR1 KGHSH, CDR2 LQKENI. Combining the CDR3 with reference TRBV18 and TRBJ1-1 gives the whole variable domain NAGVMQNPRHLVRRRGQEARLRCSPMKGHSHVYWYRQLPEEGLKFMVYLQKENIIDESGMPKERFSAEFPKEGPSILRIQQVVRGDSAAYFCASQTAREAEAFFGQGTRLTVV.

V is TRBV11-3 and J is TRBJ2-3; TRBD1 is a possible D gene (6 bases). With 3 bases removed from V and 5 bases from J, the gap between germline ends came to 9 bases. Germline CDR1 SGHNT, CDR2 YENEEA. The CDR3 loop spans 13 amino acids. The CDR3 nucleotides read TGTGCCAGCAGCTTCAGGGGTGGAGATACGCAGTATTTT. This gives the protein CASSFRGGDTQYF.

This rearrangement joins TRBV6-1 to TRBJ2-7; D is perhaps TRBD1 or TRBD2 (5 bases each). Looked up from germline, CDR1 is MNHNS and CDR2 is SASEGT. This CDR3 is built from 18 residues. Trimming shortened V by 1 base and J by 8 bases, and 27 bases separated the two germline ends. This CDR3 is CASSEERRLRQNPGQQYF. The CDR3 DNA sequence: TGTGCCAGCAGTGAAGAAAGAAGATTGAGGCAAAACCCGGGGCAGCAGTACTTC.

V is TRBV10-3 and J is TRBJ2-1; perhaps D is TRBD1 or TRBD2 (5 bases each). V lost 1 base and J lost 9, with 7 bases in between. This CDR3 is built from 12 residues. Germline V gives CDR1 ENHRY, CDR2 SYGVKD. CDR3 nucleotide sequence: TGTGCCATCAGTGAGTGGGACGCTGAGCAGTTCTTC. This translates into CAISEWDAEQFF.

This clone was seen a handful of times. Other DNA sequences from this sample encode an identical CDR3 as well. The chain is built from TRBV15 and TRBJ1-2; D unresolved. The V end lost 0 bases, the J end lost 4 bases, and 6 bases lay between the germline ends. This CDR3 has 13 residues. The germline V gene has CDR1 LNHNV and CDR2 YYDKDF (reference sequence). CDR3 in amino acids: CATSREVGYGYTF. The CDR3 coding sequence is TGTGCCACCAGCAGAGAAGTAGGCTATGGCTACACCTTC.

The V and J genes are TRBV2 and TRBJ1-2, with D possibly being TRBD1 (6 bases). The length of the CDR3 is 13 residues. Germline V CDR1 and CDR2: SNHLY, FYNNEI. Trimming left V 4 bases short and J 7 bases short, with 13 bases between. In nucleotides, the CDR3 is TGTGCCAGCAGTGGACAGGATTTTAGTGGCTACACCTTC. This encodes CASSGQDFSGYTF.

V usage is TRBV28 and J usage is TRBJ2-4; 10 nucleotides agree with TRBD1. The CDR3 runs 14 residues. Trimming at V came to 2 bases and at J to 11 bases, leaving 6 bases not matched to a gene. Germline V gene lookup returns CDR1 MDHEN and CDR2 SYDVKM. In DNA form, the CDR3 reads TGTGCCAGCAGTTTACATGGGACAGGGGTTGTTCAGTACTTC. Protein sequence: CASSLHGTGVVQYF. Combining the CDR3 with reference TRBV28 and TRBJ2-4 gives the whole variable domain DVKVTQSSRYLVKRTGEKVFLECVQDMDHENMFWYRQDPGLGLRLIYFSYDVKMKEKGDIPEGYSVSREKKERFSLILESASTNQTSMYLCASSLHGTGVVQYFGAGTRLSVL.